This TCR beta chain was recorded in a study of cytomegalovirus exposure and HLA in healthy donors. Across the study: Early released data had tens of millions of unique TCRs, all coming from HLA-typed donors. Study results and caveats: After further analysis at a later stage, 16,951 TCR beta sequences were associated with HLA alleles at 0.05 false discovery rate.

A note on this clone: The antigen remains undetermined.

Trimming stripped 8 bases from V and 0 bases from J, with 13 bases between. Germline CDR1 is ENHRY and CDR2 is SYGVKD. The CDR3 extends over 14 amino acids. The study ran its PCR with 60 Vbeta and 13 Jbeta primers. Measured with immunoSEQ multiplex PCR; TCRdb has only the in-frame clones, and not every one. The sample has approximately 190,000 clones; 82% are singletons. The TCR originated in a woman younger than 30 in good health and CMV-seronegative. Sequenced input: PBMCs. V gene TRBV10-3 combines with J gene TRBJ1-1; D is unclear. The CDR3 region is CAIAPGNMNTEAFF. CDR3 sequence (DNA): TGTGCCATCGCGCCGGGGAACATGAACACTGAAGCTTTCTTT.